This is a list of T cell receptor beta chains from one sample in a study of cytomegalovirus exposure and HLA in healthy donors. Assay used: immunoSEQ multiplex PCR; TCRdb lists only in-frame clones, some missing. The top ten hold less than 2% of the sample, which has 150,000 to 200,000 clones, approximately 82% seen once. The sample comprised PBMCs. These TCRs come from a male donor in good health and CMV-seronegative. Both conserved end residues are part of each CDR3. A D gene is named only where the DNA matches it firmly. Expanded clones get a size class; other rows say once, few or many, or leave the size out.

size	V	D	J	CDR3	DNA
.	TRBV7-2	.	TRBJ2-3	CASSLGGRGTDTQYF	TGTGCCAGCAGCTTAGGTGGTCGGGGCACAGATACGCAGTATTTT
.	TRBV9	.	TRBJ2-7	CASSVEEGATYEQYF	TGTGCCAGCAGCGTAGAGGAGGGGGCGACGTACGAGCAGTACTTC
.	TRBV5-1	TRBD1	TRBJ2-7	CASSLAGFLDRGQEQYF	TGCGCCAGCAGCTTGGCCGGTTTTTTGGACAGGGGGCAGGAGCAGTACTTC
.	TRBV5-4	TRBD1	TRBJ1-3	CASSPGQTSKNRGNTIYF	TGTGCCAGCAGCCCGGGACAGACGTCAAAAAACCGTGGAAACACCATATATTTT
few	TRBV25-1	.	TRBJ2-1	CASSEELVVNEQFF	TGTGCCAGCAGTGAAGAGTTGGTTGTCAATGAGCAGTTCTTC
once	TRBV10-3	TRBD2	TRBJ2-5	CAISSGAETQYF	TGTGCCATCAGCAGCGGGGCGGAGACCCAGTACTTC
few	TRBV7-2	TRBD2	TRBJ2-1	CASSGTRDNNEQFF	TGTGCCAGCAGCGGGACTAGGGATAACAATGAGCAGTTCTTC
.	TRBV30	.	TRBJ2-1	CAWTSGTGPYNEQFF	TGTGCCTGGACGTCTGGGACTGGACCCTACAATGAGCAGTTCTTC
.	TRBV6-5	TRBD2	TRBJ2-1	CASSYPTSGRANEQFF	TGTGCCAGCAGTTACCCTACTAGCGGGAGGGCCAATGAGCAGTTCTTC
.	TRBV7-3	TRBD1	TRBJ1-1	CASSSTGTGNTEAFF	TGTGCCAGCAGCTCCACCGGGACAGGGAACACTGAAGCTTTCTTT
.	TRBV28	TRBD1	TRBJ1-5	CASRRKTGTGGQPQHF	TGTGCCAGCAGACGAAAGACAGGGACTGGGGGTCAGCCCCAGCATTTT
.	TRBV25-1	TRBD1	TRBJ2-1	CASSEVFGTGRHEQFF	TGTGCCAGCAGTGAAGTTTTTGGGACAGGGCGCCATGAGCAGTTCTTC
once	TRBV25-1	.	TRBJ1-6	CASSGPGAGWYNSPLHF	TGTGCCAGCAGTGGACCTGGGGCAGGGTGGTATAATTCACCCCTCCACTTT